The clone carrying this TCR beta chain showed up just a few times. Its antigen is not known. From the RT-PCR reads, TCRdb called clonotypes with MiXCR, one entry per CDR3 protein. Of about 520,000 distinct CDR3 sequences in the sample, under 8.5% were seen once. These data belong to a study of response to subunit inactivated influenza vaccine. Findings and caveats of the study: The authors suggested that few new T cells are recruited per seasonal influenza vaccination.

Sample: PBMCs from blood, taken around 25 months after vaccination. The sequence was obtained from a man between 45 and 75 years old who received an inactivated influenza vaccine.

CDR3 DNA: TGTGCCAGCAGCCGGTCGTGGAGGGAGGCTGAGCAGTTCTTC. This sequence encodes CASSRSWREAEQFF. The chain is built from TRBV3-1 and TRBJ2-1, with D tentatively TRBD2 (6 bases). V gave up 4 bases and J gave up 9 bases, with 16 bases separating them. From germline, CDR1 is LGHDT and CDR2 YNNKEL (reference sequence). The CDR3 loop spans 14 amino acids.